What follows are 28 T cell receptor beta chains derived from one specimen sequenced in a study of fetal regulatory T cell absence and autoimmunity. Sequencing used immunoSEQ multiplex PCR; TCRdb keeps in-frame clones, though not all of them. In the table there are some 46,000 clones, around 83% of which are singletons. The sample was cord blood. All receptors come from a newborn boy with IPEX syndrome.

CDR3 sequence (DNA): TGCGCCAGCAGTGAGCCCCCGAGGGGGCGGAACTATGGCTACACCTTC. Its translation is CASSEPPRGRNYGYTF. The chain links TRBV10-1 to TRBJ1-2, with TRBD1 identical over 7 bases. V was pared by 2 bases and J by 2 bases, with 8 bases of the junction left unmatched. The CDR3 runs to 16 residues. Germline CDR1 reads WNHNN; CDR2 reads SYGVQD (reference sequence).

This clone is a singleton in its sample. The chain uses TRBV11-2 and TRBJ2-1; D possibly corresponds to TRBD2 (6 bases). The germline CDR1 and CDR2 sequences are SGHAT and FQNNGV. This CDR3 contains 14 residues. V lost 3 bases to trimming and J lost 4 bases, with 10 bases between them. In DNA, the CDR3 is TGTGCCAGCAGCTTTTCTAGCGTTTACAATGAGCAGTTCTTC. This translates into CASSFSSVYNEQFF.

The chain carries TRBV7-9 and TRBJ2-1, with no clear D. The V gene's germline CDR1 is SEHNR and CDR2 FQNEAQ (reference sequence). V was clipped by 7 bases and J by 0 bases, with 7 bases between them. This CDR3 comprises 13 residues. This CDR3 is CASTRTSYNEQFF. The CDR3, as DNA: TGTGCCAGCACCCGGACCTCCTACAATGAGCAGTTCTTC. The variable domain in full, with the rest retrieved from reference TRBV7-9 and TRBJ2-1, is DTGVSQNPRHKITKRGQNVTFRCDPISEHNRLYWYRQTLGQGPEFLTYFQNEAQLEKSRLLSDRFSAERPKGSFSTLEIQRTEQGDSAMYLCASTRTSYNEQFFGPGTRLTVL.

The chain is built from TRBV13 and TRBJ2-3, with D uncertain. With 5 bases removed from V and 2 bases from J, the gap between germline ends came to 5 bases. The V gene's germline CDR1 is PRHDT and CDR2 FYEKMQ (reference sequence). The CDR3 has 12 amino acids. CDR3 coding DNA: TGTGCCAGCAGCCTCTCCACAGATACGCAGTATTTT. This encodes CASSLSTDTQYF.

This clone was counted a few times. This chain connects TRBV4-3 to TRBJ1-2; 8 positions match TRBD1. The CDR3 loop spans 15 amino acids. J was trimmed by 5 bases and V by 2 bases; bases with no gene match: 7. Germline lookup yields CDR1 LGHNA and CDR2 YSLEER. The CDR3 sequence is CASSQNRGTGYGYTF. In nucleotides, the CDR3 is TGCGCCAGCAGCCAAAACAGGGGGACAGGTTATGGCTACACCTTC.

This clone was counted a few times. V gene TRBV21-1 combines with J gene TRBJ2-7; TRBD2 is the table's D call and was not checked against the DNA. TRBV21-1 is a recognized pseudogene. There are 13 residues in the CDR3. CDR3 in amino acids: CASSRDSAYEQYF. The CDR3 bases are TGTGCCAGCAGTCGGGACTCAGCCTACGAGCAGTACTTC.

A few counts support this clone. This chain joins TRBV19 and TRBJ1-6, with D perhaps TRBD1 (5 bases). Looked up from germline, CDR1 is LNHDA and CDR2 is SQIVND (reference sequence). The length of the CDR3 is 13 residues. V was pared by 4 bases and J by 6 bases, with 7 bases between. This CDR3 reads CASSKGFNSPLHF. DNA for the CDR3: TGTGCCAGTAGTAAGGGGTTTAATTCACCCCTCCACTTT.

The chain is built from TRBV4-1 and TRBJ2-1; tentatively, D is TRBD2 (6 bases). The V and J ends lost 3 bases and 3 bases respectively, with 15 bases between them. This CDR3 has 16 residues. Germline CDR1 and CDR2: MGHRA and YSYEKL. CDR3 sequence (DNA): TGCGCCAGCAGCCACGAGAATGGGGGAGGCTACAATGAGCAGTTCTTC. It yields the protein CASSHENGGGYNEQFF.

This chain uses TRBV6-6 with TRBJ1-2; no definite D call. Trimming shortened V by 2 bases and J by 5 bases, and 12 bases separated the two germline ends. The CDR3 has 14 residues. Germline loops: CDR1 MNHNY, CDR2 SVGAGI (reference sequence). The CDR3 loop reads CASSYRVETYGYTF. The DNA of the CDR3 is TGTGCCAGCAGTTACAGGGTTGAAACTTATGGCTACACCTTC.

The chain recombines TRBV7-9 with TRBJ2-7, with a possible D match to TRBD1 (5 bases). This CDR3 region has 16 residues. Germline V gene lookup returns CDR1 SEHNR and CDR2 FQNEAQ (reference sequence). Deletions cut 5 bases from V and 0 bases from J, with 17 bases between. CDR3 loop: CASSHLGTGRSYEQYF. The DNA for the CDR3 is TGTGCCAGCAGCCACCTGGGCACAGGCCGCTCCTACGAGCAGTACTTC.

The genes are TRBV5-3 and TRBJ1-1, with TRBD1 as a possible D gene (6 bases). Being an ORF, TRBV5-3 has a function that is uncertain. The CDR3 runs to 17 residues. V lost 2 bases to trimming and J lost 0 bases, with 17 bases between them. The CDR3 spells CARSFGPGEGMNTEAFF. The CDR3 nucleotides are TGTGCCAGAAGCTTTGGGCCAGGGGAAGGCATGAACACTGAAGCTTTCTTT.

This chain connects TRBV5-6 to TRBJ2-1; D not certain. Germline CDR1 and CDR2: SGHDT and YYEEEE. Between the trimmed V and J ends, which lost 2 bases and 0 bases, there was a span of 9 bases. The CDR3 has 15 amino acids. This CDR3 is CASSFSPSSYNEQFF. In DNA form, the CDR3 reads TGTGCCAGCAGCTTTAGTCCCAGCTCCTACAATGAGCAGTTCTTC.

V is TRBV4-1 and J is TRBJ2-3; 9 nucleotides line up with TRBD2. The CDR3 contains 14 residues. The germline V gene encodes CDR1 MGHRA and CDR2 YSYEKL. With 3 bases clipped from V and 4 bases from J, the junction kept 2 bases outside the gene matches. The CDR3 DNA is TGCGCCAGCAGCCAGATAGCGGGAGCAGATACGCAGTATTTT. This gives the protein CASSQIAGADTQYF.

V is TRBV28 and J is TRBJ1-4; D not resolved. CDR1 MDHEN and CDR2 SYDVKM come from the germline V gene. This CDR3 spans 15 amino acids. The V and J ends lost 3 bases and 4 bases respectively, with 12 bases between them. This CDR3 reads CASSLRTFVNEKLFF. CDR3 nucleotides: TGTGCCAGCAGTTTGAGGACGTTTGTTAATGAAAAACTGTTTTTT. The whole variable domain, filled in from reference TRBV28 and TRBJ1-4, reads DVKVTQSSRYLVKRTGEKVFLECVQDMDHENMFWYRQDPGLGLRLIYFSYDVKMKEKGDIPEGYSVSREKKERFSLILESASTNQTSMYLCASSLRTFVNEKLFFGSGTQLSVL.

J is TRBJ2-3 and V is TRBV10-1; 7 nucleotides match TRBD2. With V trimmed by 4 bases and J by 2 bases, 9 bases remained unmatched. The CDR3 has 16 amino acids. CDR1 is WNHNN and CDR2 is SYGVQD in the germline V gene (reference sequence). CDR3: CASSGVLAENTDTQYF. The CDR3 bases are TGCGCCAGCAGTGGGGTGCTAGCGGAAAACACAGATACGCAGTATTTT.

V gene TRBV5-1 combines with J gene TRBJ1-3; TRBD1 aligns across 7 bases. From germline, CDR1 is SGHRS and CDR2 YFSETQ. There are 15 residues in the CDR3. The V gene end was trimmed by 4 bases and the J gene end by 0 bases; junction bases not matched to a gene: 4. This chain's CDR3 is CASSGGQLSGNTIYF. The CDR3 bases are TGCGCCAGCAGCGGGGGACAGCTCTCTGGAAACACCATATATTTT.

This rearrangement joins TRBV6-1 to TRBJ2-5; D may match TRBD1 or TRBD2 (5 bases each). Between the trimmed V and J ends, which lost 0 bases and 3 bases, there was a span of 23 bases. Germline CDR1 is MNHNS and CDR2 is SASEGT. The CDR3 loop spans 19 amino acids. CDR3 residues: CASSEACSSTGTDEETQYF. CDR3 DNA sequence: TGTGCCAGCAGTGAAGCCTGCAGTTCTACCGGGACGGACGAAGAGACCCAGTACTTC.

The CDR3 protein is CASSLVSGGDSDTQYF. CDR3 sequence (DNA): TGTGCCAGCAGCTTAGTTAGCGGGGGGGACTCAGATACGCAGTATTTT. The genes are TRBV11-2 and TRBJ2-3, with 11 nucleotides matching TRBD2. V lost 1 base and J lost 4; bases outside the gene matches: 4. Germline values: CDR1 SGHAT, CDR2 FQNNGV. This CDR3 region has 16 residues. The full variable domain, in which reference TRBV11-2 and TRBJ2-3 provide the parts outside the CDR3, is EAGVAQSPRYKIIEKRQSVAFWCNPISGHATLYWYQQILGQGPKLLIQFQNNGVVDDSQLPKDRFSAERLKGVDSTLKIQPAKLEDSAVYLCASSLVSGGDSDTQYFGPGTRLTVL.

This clone was observed a few times. The CDR3 DNA reads TGTGCCAGCAGCCGGGACAGCAACACCGGGGAGCTGTTTTTT. Protein product: CASSRDSNTGELFF. The chain couples TRBV5-4 to TRBJ2-2; 7 bases are shared with TRBD1. Germline CDR1 and CDR2: SGHNT and YYREEE (reference sequence). After removal of 4 bases from V and 2 bases from J, the junction contained 2 bases not matched to a gene. The CDR3 runs to 14 residues.

This chain links TRBV12-2 with TRBJ2-5; the D call in the table, TRBD1, was not verified against the DNA. TRBV12-2 is classified as a pseudogene. The CDR3 has 14 amino acids. CDR3 sequence (DNA): TGTGCAAGTCGGGACAGGGGTCTTTCAGAGACCCAGTACTTC. Its translation is CASRDRGLSETQYF.

The chain couples TRBV19 to TRBJ2-2; 7 bases map to TRBD2. V lost 4 bases and J lost 4; bases outside the gene matches: 12. The germline V gene has CDR1 LNHDA and CDR2 SQIVND (reference sequence). This CDR3 has 17 amino acids. As DNA, the CDR3 is TGTGCCAGTAGTAATGTCGGCAAGCGGGGCCGCACCGGGGAGCTGTTTTTT. Its protein is CASSNVGKRGRTGELFF.

The J gene is TRBJ2-3, the V gene TRBV7-9; D is undetermined. The CDR3 consists of 11 residues. Germline V CDR1 and CDR2: SEHNR, FQNEAQ (reference sequence). Trimming pared 7 bases from V and 10 bases from J, leaving 12 bases between. The CDR3 DNA is TGTGCCAGCATCTTTGCAACCCCGCAGTATTTT. It translates to CASIFATPQYF.

The chain combines TRBV7-9 with TRBJ1-2; D perhaps matches TRBD1 (5 bases). Trimming stripped 2 bases from V and 8 bases from J, with 15 bases between. The CDR3 spans 14 residues. Germline-derived CDR1 and CDR2 are SEHNR and FQNEAQ (reference sequence). CDR3 DNA: TGTGCCAGCAGCTTACCGGAAGGGGCAGGGGGCTACACCTTC. This gives the protein CASSLPEGAGGYTF.

The chain employs TRBV29-1 and TRBJ2-5, with a tentative D call TRBD1 (6 bases). The CDR3 sequence is 13 residues long. From germline, CDR1 is SQVTM and CDR2 ANQGSEA. V dropped 7 bases and J dropped 0 bases, with 12 bases sitting between them. CDR3 DNA: TGCAGCGCTGTTGACAGGTACCAAGAGACCCAGTACTTC. It translates to CSAVDRYQETQYF.

The V call is TRBV7-2, the J call TRBJ2-5; weak D call: TRBD2 (7 bases). V was shortened by 8 bases and J by 4 bases, with 20 bases between the two germline ends. CDR3 length: 15 residues. Germline V gene lookup returns CDR1 SGHTA and CDR2 FQGNSA. CDR3 amino acids: CASRTVWGGRETQYF. The DNA for the CDR3 is TGTGCCAGCCGAACCGTGTGGGGGGGGCGAGAGACCCAGTACTTC.

J is TRBJ2-3 and V is TRBV10-1; 9 bases line up with TRBD2. V lost 4 bases, J lost 0 bases, and 5 bases stayed unmatched. CDR3 length: 16 amino acids. Germline CDR1 is WNHNN and CDR2 is SYGVQD (reference sequence). The CDR3 DNA reads TGCGCCAGCAGTGGACTAGCGGTTATTAGCACAGATACGCAGTATTTT. This codes for CASSGLAVISTDTQYF.

The chain is built from TRBV20-1 and TRBJ2-1; no firm D call. CDR1 is DFQATT and CDR2 is SNEGSKA in the germline V gene (reference sequence). The ends were cut back, 3 bases at V and 6 bases at J, with 6 bases in the middle. CDR3 length: 11 amino acids. In DNA form, the CDR3 reads TGCAGTGCTAGTGCATCCAATGAGCAGTTCTTC. Protein sequence: CSASASNEQFF.

V is TRBV29-1 and J is TRBJ2-3; 15 nucleotides align to TRBD2. The J segment lost 4 bases and the V segment lost 4 bases, leaving 3 bases of the junction unmatched. The CDR3 runs to 15 residues. Germline assignment: CDR1 SQVTM and CDR2 ANQGSEA. The CDR3 loop is CSVAGTSGRPDTQYF. The CDR3 coding sequence is TGCAGCGTTGCCGGGACTAGCGGGAGGCCAGATACGCAGTATTTT.